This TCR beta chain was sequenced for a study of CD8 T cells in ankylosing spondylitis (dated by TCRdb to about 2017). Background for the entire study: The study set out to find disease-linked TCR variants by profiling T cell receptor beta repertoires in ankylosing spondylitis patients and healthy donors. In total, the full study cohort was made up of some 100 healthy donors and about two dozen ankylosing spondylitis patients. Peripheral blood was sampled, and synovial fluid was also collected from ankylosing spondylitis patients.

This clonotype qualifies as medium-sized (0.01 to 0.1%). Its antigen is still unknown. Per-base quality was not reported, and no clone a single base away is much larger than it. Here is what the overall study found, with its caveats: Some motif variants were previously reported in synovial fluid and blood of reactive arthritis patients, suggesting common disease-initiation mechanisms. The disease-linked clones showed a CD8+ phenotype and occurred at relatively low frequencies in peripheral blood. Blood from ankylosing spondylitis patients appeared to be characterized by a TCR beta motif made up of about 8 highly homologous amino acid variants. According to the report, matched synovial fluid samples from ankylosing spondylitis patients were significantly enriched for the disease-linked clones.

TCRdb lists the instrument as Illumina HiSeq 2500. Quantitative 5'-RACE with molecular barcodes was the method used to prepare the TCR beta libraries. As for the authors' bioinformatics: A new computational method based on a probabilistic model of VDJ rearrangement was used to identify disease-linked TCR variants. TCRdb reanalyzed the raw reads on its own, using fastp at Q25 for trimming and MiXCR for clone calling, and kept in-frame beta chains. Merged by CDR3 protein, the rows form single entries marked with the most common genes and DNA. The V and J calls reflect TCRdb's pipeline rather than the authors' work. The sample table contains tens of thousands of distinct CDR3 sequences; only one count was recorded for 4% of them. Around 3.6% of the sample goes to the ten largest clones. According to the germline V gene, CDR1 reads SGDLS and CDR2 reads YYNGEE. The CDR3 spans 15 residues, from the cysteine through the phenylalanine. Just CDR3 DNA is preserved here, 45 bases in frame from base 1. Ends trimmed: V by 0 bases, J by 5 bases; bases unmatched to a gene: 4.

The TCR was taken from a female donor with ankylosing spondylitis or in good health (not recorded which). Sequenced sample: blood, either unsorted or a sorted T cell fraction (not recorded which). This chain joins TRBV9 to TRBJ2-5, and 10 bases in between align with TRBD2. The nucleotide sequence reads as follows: TGTGCCAGCAGCGTAGAAAATAGCGGGGGGGAGACCCAGTACTTC. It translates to CASSVENSGGETQYF.